The 13 T cell receptor beta chains reported below all come from one sample, sequenced in a study of OX40 agonist ivuxolimab in advanced cancers. Here immunoSEQ multiplex PCR was the method, and the copy in TCRdb shows in-frame clones only, minus some. The table shows approximately 52,000 clones, with 80% to 90% occurring only once. The sequenced sample was CD4+ or CD8+ T cells sorted from blood, obtained in a trial of the OX40 agonist ivuxolimab. Receptors originate from an adult with an advanced solid tumor such as melanoma, head and neck, liver or kidney cancer.

The chain uses TRBV5-1 and TRBJ1-1; D is unclear. Germline V gene data show CDR1 as SGHRS and CDR2 as YFSETQ. The CDR3 has 15 residues. Trimming cost V 0 bases and J 1 base, with 10 bases left between them. Written as DNA, the CDR3 is TGCGCCAGCAGCTTGGTCGTGGGAACGAACACTGAAGCTTTCTTT. Translating it yields CASSLVVGTNTEAFF.

The V call is TRBV9, the J call TRBJ1-4, with TRBD1 identical over 9 bases. The CDR3 has 15 residues. With V trimmed by 3 bases and J by 4 bases, 4 bases remained unmatched. Per the germline V gene, CDR1 is SGDLS and CDR2 is YYNGEE. The CDR3 loop is CASSAPTGGNEKLFF. The CDR3 nucleotides read TGTGCCAGCAGCGCTCCGACAGGGGGTAATGAAAAACTGTTTTTT.

This clone showed up just a few times. The chain links TRBV11-3 to TRBJ2-3, with 12 bases that match TRBD2. The V gene's germline CDR1 is SGHNT and CDR2 YENEEA. The length of the CDR3 is 14 residues. Unmatched junction bases numbered 2, after V lost 4 bases and J lost 6 bases. CDR3 nucleotide sequence: TGTGCCAGCAGCTCCACTAGCGGGAGGGATACGCAGTATTTT. It specifies CASSSTSGRDTQYF.

The J gene is TRBJ1-2, the V gene TRBV20-1; D gene ambiguous. From germline, CDR1 is DFQATT and CDR2 SNEGSKA (reference sequence). Trimming removed 3 bases from V and 1 base from J, with 3 bases in between. CDR3 size: 11 residues. CDR3 amino acids: CSASFNYGYTF. DNA of the CDR3: TGCAGTGCTAGTTTTAACTATGGCTACACCTTC.

This chain joins TRBV28 and TRBJ2-7; 7 nucleotides match TRBD1. Germline CDR1 and CDR2: MDHEN and SYDVKM. This CDR3 comprises 14 residues. V shed 5 bases, J shed 5 bases, and the junction held 9 bases outside the gene matches. The CDR3 sequence: CASSPDRRLHEQYF. As DNA, the CDR3 is TGTGCCAGCAGTCCGGACAGGAGACTCCACGAGCAGTACTTC.

The CDR3 nucleotides are TGTGCCAGCACGGAAGCGGGGGTACCCTACAATGAGCAGTTCTTC. This encodes CASTEAGVPYNEQFF. The rearrangement uses TRBV5-5 and TRBJ2-1, with 8 nucleotides matching TRBD2. Trimming at V came to 6 bases and at J to 2 bases, leaving 7 bases not matched to a gene. The germline V gene encodes CDR1 SGHKS and CDR2 YYEKEE (reference sequence). The CDR3 length is 15 residues.

The CDR3 sequence: CASSLMGDGYTF. The CDR3 nucleotides read TGTGCCAGCAGCTTAATGGGAGATGGCTACACCTTC. This rearrangement joins TRBV7-9 to TRBJ1-2, with D unresolved. Trimming removed 2 bases from V and 6 bases from J, with 7 bases in between. The CDR3 is 12 amino acids. CDR1 is SEHNR, CDR2 FQNEAQ, per germline (reference sequence).

The V and J genes are TRBV9 and TRBJ2-1, with D tentatively TRBD2 (6 bases). V was clipped by 6 bases and J by 0 bases, with 13 bases between them. CDR3 length: 15 amino acids. The germline V gene has CDR1 SGDLS and CDR2 YYNGEE. The CDR3 DNA sequence: TGTGCCAGCATGGGGGGTCCCAGCTCCTACAATGAGCAGTTCTTC. It is translated as CASMGGPSSYNEQFF.

The V call is TRBV18, the J call TRBJ1-3; D unresolved. The CDR3 has 13 amino acids. Between the trimmed V and J ends, which lost 4 bases and 4 bases, there was a span of 8 bases. CDR1 is KGHSH and CDR2 is LQKENI in the germline V gene. The CDR3, as DNA: TGTGCCAGCTCACTGGAACAAGGAAACACCATATATTTT. It specifies CASSLEQGNTIYF. The entire variable domain, with the rest obtained from reference TRBV18 and TRBJ1-3, is as follows: NAGVMQNPRHLVRRRGQEARLRCSPMKGHSHVYWYRQLPEEGLKFMVYLQKENIIDESGMPKERFSAEFPKEGPSILRIQQVVRGDSAAYFCASSLEQGNTIYFGEGSWLTVV.

The chain joins TRBV30 to TRBJ2-7, with TRBD2 as a possible D gene (6 bases). Germline V gene lookup returns CDR1 GTSNPN and CDR2 SVGIG (reference sequence). Trimming cost V 4 bases and J 5 bases, with 12 bases left between them. This CDR3 has 12 amino acids. The CDR3 spells CAWNSGVHEQYF. In DNA, the CDR3 is TGTGCCTGGAACTCGGGAGTCCACGAGCAGTACTTC. Full variable domain (outside the CDR3, taken from reference TRBV30 and TRBJ2-7): SQTIHQWPATLVQPVGSPLSLECTVEGTSNPNLYWYRQAAGRGLQLLFYSVGIGQISSEVPQNLSASRPQDRQFILSSKKLLLSDSGFYLCAWNSGVHEQYFGPGTRLTVT.

The chain links TRBV5-1 to TRBJ2-1; 7 nucleotides match TRBD2. The length of the CDR3 is 13 residues. Germline V gives CDR1 SGHRS, CDR2 YFSETQ. The ends lost 3 bases at V and 9 bases at J; junction bases unmatched: 6. The CDR3 reads CASSSGGLGEQFF. The DNA for the CDR3 is TGCGCCAGCAGCTCGGGGGGACTTGGTGAGCAGTTCTTC. Filled out from reference TRBV5-1 and TRBJ2-1, the complete variable domain reads KAGVTQTPRYLIKTRGQQVTLSCSPISGHRSVSWYQQTPGQGLQFLFEYFSETQRNKGNFPGRFSGRQFSNSRSEMNVSTLELGDSALYLCASSSGGLGEQFFGPGTRLTVL.

The V and J genes are TRBV5-1 and TRBJ2-7, with 10 bases lining up with TRBD1. Losses at the gene ends were 3 bases for V and 4 bases for J; bases not matched to a gene: 7. The germline V gene has CDR1 SGHRS and CDR2 YFSETQ. The CDR3 runs to 15 residues. The CDR3 nucleotides read TGCGCCAGCAGCTCACCGGGACAGGGGAAGTACGAGCAGTACTTC. The encoded protein is CASSSPGQGKYEQYF.

Only one count was recorded for this clone. The gene calls are TRBV29-1 and TRBJ1-2; no definite D call. V dropped 0 bases and J dropped 1 base, with 15 bases sitting between them. The germline gives CDR1 SQVTM, CDR2 ANQGSEA. The CDR3 has 16 residues. The CDR3 DNA reads TGCAGCGTTGAAGACCTCTCAGGTCACAGTAACTATGGCTACACCTTC. This sequence encodes CSVEDLSGHSNYGYTF.